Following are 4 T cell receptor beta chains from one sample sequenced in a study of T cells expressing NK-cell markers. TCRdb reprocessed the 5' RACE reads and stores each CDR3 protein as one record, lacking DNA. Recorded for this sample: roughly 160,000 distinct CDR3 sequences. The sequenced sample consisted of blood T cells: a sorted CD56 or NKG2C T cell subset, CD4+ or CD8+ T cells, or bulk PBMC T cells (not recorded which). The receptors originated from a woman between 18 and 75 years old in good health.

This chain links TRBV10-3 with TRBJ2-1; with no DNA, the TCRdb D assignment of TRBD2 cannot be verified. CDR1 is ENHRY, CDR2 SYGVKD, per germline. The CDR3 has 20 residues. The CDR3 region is CAISEPKLNSGGLSYNEQFF.

The CDR3 here is CASSPGGSQETQYF. This chain uses TRBV5-1 with TRBJ2-5; the TRBD1 assignment by TCRdb is unverifiable without DNA. Germline V lookup: CDR1 SGHRS, CDR2 YFSETQ. The CDR3 runs to 14 residues. Full variable domain (rest looked up from reference TRBV5-1 and TRBJ2-5): KAGVTQTPRYLIKTRGQQVTLSCSPISGHRSVSWYQQTPGQGLQFLFEYFSETQRNKGNFPGRFSGRQFSNSRSEMNVSTLELGDSALYLCASSPGGSQETQYFGPGTRLLVL.

CDR3 protein: CSASPRLVHSTDTQYF. The gene calls are TRBV20-1 and TRBJ2-3. From germline, CDR1 is DFQATT and CDR2 SNEGSKA (reference sequence). This CDR3 has 16 residues.

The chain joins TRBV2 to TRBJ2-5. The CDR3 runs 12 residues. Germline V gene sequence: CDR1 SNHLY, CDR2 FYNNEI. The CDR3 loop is CASRYTQETQYF.